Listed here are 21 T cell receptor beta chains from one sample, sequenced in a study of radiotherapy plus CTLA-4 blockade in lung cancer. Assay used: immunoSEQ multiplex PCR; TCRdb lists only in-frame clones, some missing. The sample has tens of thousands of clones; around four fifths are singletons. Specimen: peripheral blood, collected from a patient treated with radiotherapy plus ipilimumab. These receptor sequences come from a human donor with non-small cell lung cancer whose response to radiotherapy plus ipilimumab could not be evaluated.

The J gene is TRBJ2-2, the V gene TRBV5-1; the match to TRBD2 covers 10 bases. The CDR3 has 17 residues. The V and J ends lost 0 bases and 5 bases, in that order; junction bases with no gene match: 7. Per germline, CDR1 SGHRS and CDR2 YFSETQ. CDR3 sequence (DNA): TGCGCCAGCAGCTTGGAGCCTAGCGGGAGCGGGACCGGGGAGCTGTTTTTT. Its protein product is CASSLEPSGSGTGELFF.

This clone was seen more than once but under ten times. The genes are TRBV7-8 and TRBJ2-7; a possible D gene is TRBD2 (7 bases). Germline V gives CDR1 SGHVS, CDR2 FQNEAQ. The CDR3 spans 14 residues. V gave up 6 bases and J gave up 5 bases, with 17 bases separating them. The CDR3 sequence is CASSRKGGINEQYF. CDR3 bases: TGTGCCAGCAGTCGCAAGGGGGGGATTAACGAGCAGTACTTC.

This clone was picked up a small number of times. This CDR3 is CASSRQAISGNTIYF. CDR3 coding DNA: TGTGCCAGCAGCAGACAGGCAATCTCTGGAAACACCATATATTTT. The V gene is TRBV6-1, the J gene TRBJ1-3, with D tentatively TRBD1 (6 bases). V was trimmed by 6 bases and J by 0 bases, leaving 12 bases between them. This CDR3 is built from 15 residues. CDR1 and CDR2 (germline): MNHNS, SASEGT.

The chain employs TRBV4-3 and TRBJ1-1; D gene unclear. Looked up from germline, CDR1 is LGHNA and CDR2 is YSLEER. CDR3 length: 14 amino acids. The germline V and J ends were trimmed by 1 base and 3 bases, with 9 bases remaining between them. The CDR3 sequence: CASSQVLRDTEAFF. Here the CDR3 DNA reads TGCGCCAGCAGCCAAGTTTTGAGAGACACTGAAGCTTTCTTT.

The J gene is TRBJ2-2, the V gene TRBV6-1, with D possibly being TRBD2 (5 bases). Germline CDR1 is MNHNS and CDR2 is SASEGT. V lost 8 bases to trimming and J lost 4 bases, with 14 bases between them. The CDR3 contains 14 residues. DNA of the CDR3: TGTGCCAGCGAGGGTAGGCGGGCCACCGGGGAGCTGTTTTTT. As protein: CASEGRRATGELFF.

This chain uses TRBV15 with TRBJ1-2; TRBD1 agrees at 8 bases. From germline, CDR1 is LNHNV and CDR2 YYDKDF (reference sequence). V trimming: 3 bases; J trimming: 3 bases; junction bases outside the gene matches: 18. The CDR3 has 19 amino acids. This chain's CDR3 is CATSSTNGQGGVYDYGYTF. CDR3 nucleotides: TGTGCCACCAGCAGTACGAACGGACAGGGAGGAGTCTATGACTATGGCTACACCTTC.

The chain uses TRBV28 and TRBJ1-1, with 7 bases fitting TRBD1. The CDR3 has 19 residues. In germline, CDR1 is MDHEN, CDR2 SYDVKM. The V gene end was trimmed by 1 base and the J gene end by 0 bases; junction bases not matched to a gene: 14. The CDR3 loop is CASSLSGQVFRVVNTEAFF. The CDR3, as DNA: TGTGCCAGCAGTTTATCTGGACAGGTTTTCCGAGTTGTGAACACTGAAGCTTTCTTT.

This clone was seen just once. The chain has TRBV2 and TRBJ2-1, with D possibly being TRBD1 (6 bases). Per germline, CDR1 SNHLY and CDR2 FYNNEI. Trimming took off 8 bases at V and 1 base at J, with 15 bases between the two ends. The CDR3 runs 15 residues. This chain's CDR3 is CASLEAGVSYNEQFF. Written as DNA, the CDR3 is TGTGCCAGCCTAGAGGCAGGGGTTTCCTACAATGAGCAGTTCTTC.

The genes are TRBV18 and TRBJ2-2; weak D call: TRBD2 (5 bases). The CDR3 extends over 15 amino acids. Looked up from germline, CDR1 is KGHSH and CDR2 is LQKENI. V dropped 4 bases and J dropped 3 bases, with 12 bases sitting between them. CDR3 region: CASSHPGKDTGELFF. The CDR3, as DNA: TGTGCCAGCTCACACCCGGGAAAGGACACCGGGGAGCTGTTTTTT.

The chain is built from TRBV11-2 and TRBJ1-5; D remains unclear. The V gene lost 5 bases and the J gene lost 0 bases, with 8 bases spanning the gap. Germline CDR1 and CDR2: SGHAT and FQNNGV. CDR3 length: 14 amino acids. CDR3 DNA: TGTGCCAGCAGCAGCTCTACTAGCAATCAGCCCCAGCATTTT. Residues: CASSSSTSNQPQHF.

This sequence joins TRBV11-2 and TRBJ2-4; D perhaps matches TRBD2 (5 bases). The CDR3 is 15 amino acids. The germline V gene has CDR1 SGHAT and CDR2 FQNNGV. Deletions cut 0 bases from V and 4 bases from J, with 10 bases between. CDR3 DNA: TGTGCCAGCAGCTTAGATACTAGTCGTAAAAACATTCAGTACTTC. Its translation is CASSLDTSRKNIQYF.

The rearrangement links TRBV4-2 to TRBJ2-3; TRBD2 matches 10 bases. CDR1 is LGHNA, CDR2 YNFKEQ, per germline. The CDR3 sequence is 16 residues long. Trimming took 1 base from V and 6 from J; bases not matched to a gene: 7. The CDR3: CASSQVPSGSTDTQYF. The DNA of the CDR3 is TGTGCCAGCAGCCAAGTCCCTAGCGGGAGTACTGATACGCAGTATTTT.

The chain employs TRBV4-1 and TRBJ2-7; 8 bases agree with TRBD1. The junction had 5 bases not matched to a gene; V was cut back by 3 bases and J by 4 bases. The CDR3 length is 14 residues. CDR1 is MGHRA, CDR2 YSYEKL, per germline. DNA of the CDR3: TGCGCCAGCAGCCACCGACAGGGGACATACGAGCAGTACTTC. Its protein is CASSHRQGTYEQYF.

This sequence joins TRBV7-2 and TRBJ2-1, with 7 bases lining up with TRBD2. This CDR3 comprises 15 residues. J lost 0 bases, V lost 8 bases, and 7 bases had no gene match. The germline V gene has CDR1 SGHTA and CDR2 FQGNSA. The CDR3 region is CASAGVASSYNEQFF. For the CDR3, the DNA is TGTGCCAGCGCGGGGGTGGCCAGCTCCTACAATGAGCAGTTCTTC.

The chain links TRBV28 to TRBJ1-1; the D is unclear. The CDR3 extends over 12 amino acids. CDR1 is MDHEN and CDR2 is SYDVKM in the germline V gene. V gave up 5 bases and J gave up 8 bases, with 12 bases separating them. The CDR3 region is CASSMTRREAFF. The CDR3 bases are TGTGCCAGCAGTATGACAAGACGCGAAGCTTTCTTT. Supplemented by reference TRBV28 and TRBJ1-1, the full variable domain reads DVKVTQSSRYLVKRTGEKVFLECVQDMDHENMFWYRQDPGLGLRLIYFSYDVKMKEKGDIPEGYSVSREKKERFSLILESASTNQTSMYLCASSMTRREAFFGQGTRLTVV.

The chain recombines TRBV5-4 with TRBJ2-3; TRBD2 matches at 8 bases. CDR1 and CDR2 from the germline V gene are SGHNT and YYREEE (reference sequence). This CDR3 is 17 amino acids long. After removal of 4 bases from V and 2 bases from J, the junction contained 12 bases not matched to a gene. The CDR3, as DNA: TGTGCCAGCAGCCTTCGCTTAACTAGCGGAGCCACAGATACGCAGTATTTT. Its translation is CASSLRLTSGATDTQYF.

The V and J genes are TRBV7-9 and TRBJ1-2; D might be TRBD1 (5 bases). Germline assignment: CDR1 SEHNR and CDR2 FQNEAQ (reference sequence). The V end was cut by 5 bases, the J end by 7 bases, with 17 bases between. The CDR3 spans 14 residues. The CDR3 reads CASSQDFTGGGYTF. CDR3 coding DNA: TGTGCCAGCAGCCAAGATTTCACGGGGGGTGGCTACACCTTC.

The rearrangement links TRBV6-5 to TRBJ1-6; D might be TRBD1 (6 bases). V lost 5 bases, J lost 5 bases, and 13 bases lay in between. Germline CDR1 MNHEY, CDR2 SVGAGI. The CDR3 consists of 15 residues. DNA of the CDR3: TGTGCCAGCAGTCGGGCGACAGGAGATAATTCACCCCTCCACTTT. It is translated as CASSRATGDNSPLHF.

CDR3 amino acids: CASSVWDRGDYGYTF. As DNA, the CDR3 is TGTGCCAGCAGCGTATGGGACAGGGGTGACTATGGCTACACCTTC. The rearrangement uses TRBV9 and TRBJ1-2, with TRBD1 identical over 10 bases. Germline V gene data show CDR1 as SGDLS and CDR2 as YYNGEE. V lost 1 base, J lost 3 bases, and 3 bases stayed unmatched. The CDR3 sequence is 15 residues long.

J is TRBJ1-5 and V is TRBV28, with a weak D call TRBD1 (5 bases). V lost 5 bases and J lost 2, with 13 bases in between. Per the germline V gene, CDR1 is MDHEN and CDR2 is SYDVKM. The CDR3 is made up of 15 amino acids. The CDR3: CASSPRGLGNQPQHF. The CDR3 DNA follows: TGTGCCAGCAGTCCACGGGGGTTGGGCAATCAGCCCCAGCATTTT.

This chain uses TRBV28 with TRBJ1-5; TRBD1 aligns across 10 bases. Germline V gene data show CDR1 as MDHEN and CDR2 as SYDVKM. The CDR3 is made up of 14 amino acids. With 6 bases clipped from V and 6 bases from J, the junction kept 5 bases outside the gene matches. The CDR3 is CASRGTGDSQPQHF. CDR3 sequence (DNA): TGTGCCAGCAGGGGGACAGGGGACAGTCAGCCCCAGCATTTT.